These 16 T cell receptor beta chains were sequenced from one sample in a study of vaccination effects on CD4 cells after COVID-19. For these TCRs, the target antigens are not known. Libraries were prepared by immunoSEQ multiplex PCR; TCRdb keeps only in-frame clonotypes and omits some of them. The data hold tens of thousands of clones, with 60% to 80% observed a single time. ViraFEST assay sequencing came after antigen-specific CD4+ T cells were expanded with viral peptide pools. Isolating CD4+ T cells followed approximately nine days of culture. Vaccinated participants had no history of SARS-CoV-2 infection and tested negative for nucleocapsid antibodies. The specimen comprised CD4+ T cells from PBMCs cultured with HCoV-OC43 spike peptides, sampled before COVID-19 vaccination. Subset specified: HCoV-OC43 spike overlapping peptide pool stimulation. The origin of the receptors is a human donor who received a COVID-19 vaccine.

The rearrangement uses TRBV4-3 and TRBJ2-5; no clear D gene. V gave up 0 bases and J gave up 5 bases, with 10 bases separating them. Germline lookup yields CDR1 LGHNA and CDR2 YSLEER. There are 14 residues in the CDR3. In nucleotides, the CDR3 is TGCGCCAGCAGCCAAGATCCCAAGGGCGAGACCCAGTACTTC. Translated, it gives CASSQDPKGETQYF.

The rearrangement uses TRBV24-1 and TRBJ2-5; TRBD1 aligns across 8 bases. Germline CDR1 is KGHDR and CDR2 is SFDVKD. After removal of 7 bases from V and 1 base from J, the junction contained 1 base not matched to a gene. The CDR3 runs 13 residues. The CDR3 is CATSQGAQETQYF. The CDR3 DNA follows: TGTGCCACCAGCCAGGGGGCCCAAGAGACCCAGTACTTC.

The chain carries TRBV7-2 and TRBJ1-3; maybe TRBD1 (5 bases). The CDR3 is 16 residues long. In germline, CDR1 is SGHTA, CDR2 FQGNSA. Trimming removed 1 base from V and 7 bases from J, with 17 bases in between. The CDR3 DNA follows: TGTGCCAGCAGCTTAGGAGGTGCGGGGCGCAGGAACACCATATATTTT. Translated, it gives CASSLGGAGRRNTIYF.

This rearrangement joins TRBV10-2 to TRBJ2-1, with D possibly being TRBD1 (6 bases). The CDR3 consists of 15 residues. The V end was cut by 2 bases, the J end by 2 bases, with 10 bases between. Germline V CDR1 and CDR2: WSHSY, SAAADI. The CDR3 DNA sequence: TGCGCCAGCAGTGAGAGGGGACATCCCTACAATGAGCAGTTCTTC. Translated, it gives CASSERGHPYNEQFF.

V is TRBV7-2 and J is TRBJ1-1; D remains unclear. The germline V and J ends were trimmed by 1 base and 4 bases, with 13 bases remaining between them. Germline assignment: CDR1 SGHTA and CDR2 FQGNSA. The CDR3 totals 15 residues. CDR3 coding DNA: TGTGCCAGCAGCTTAGTGTCCGGGTTCGGCACTGAAGCTTTCTTT. Translating it yields CASSLVSGFGTEAFF.

This chain connects TRBV7-2 to TRBJ1-2; a weak D match, TRBD1 (5 bases). The CDR3 runs 15 residues. V was trimmed by 4 bases and J by 8 bases, leaving 20 bases between them. In germline, CDR1 is SGHTA, CDR2 FQGNSA. CDR3: CASSSSGTAPGGYTF. In DNA form, the CDR3 reads TGTGCCAGCAGCTCGAGCGGGACGGCACCGGGGGGCTACACCTTC.

The chain uses TRBV3-1 (or the pseudogene TRBV3-2) and TRBJ2-5; the D gene is possibly TRBD1 (6 bases). Deletions cut 4 bases from V and 2 bases from J, with 11 bases between. This CDR3 contains 14 residues. Germline V lookup: CDR1 LGHDT, CDR2 YNNKEL (reference sequence). As DNA, the CDR3 is TGTGCCAGCAGCCCCCGGGACACACAAGAGACCCAGTACTTC. Its translation: CASSPRDTQETQYF.

The gene calls are TRBV6-5 and TRBJ1-4; D not certain. The CDR3 has 14 amino acids. Trimming pared 7 bases from V and 11 bases from J, leaving 20 bases between. Germline V gene lookup returns CDR1 MNHEY and CDR2 SVGAGI. CDR3 nucleotide sequence: TGTGCCAGCACCAAGGACGGCCGACACGGGAAACTGTTTTTT. This gives the protein CASTKDGRHGKLFF.

The rearrangement links TRBV3-1 (or the pseudogene TRBV3-2) to TRBJ2-7; D perhaps matches TRBD2 (5 bases). Germline-derived CDR1 and CDR2 are LGHDT and YNNKEL (reference sequence). The CDR3 has 14 amino acids. V lost 6 bases, J lost 4 bases, and 16 bases lay in between. CDR3 in amino acids: CASSLSGLAYEQYV. CDR3 bases: TGTGCCAGCAGTCTCAGTGGACTCGCTTACGAGCAGTACGTC.

In DNA form, the CDR3 reads TGTGCCACCAGGGACGGTGGTCCGGCCGGGGAGCTGTTTTTT. It yields the protein CATRDGGPAGELFF. The chain joins TRBV24-1 to TRBJ2-2, with D unresolved. The CDR3 extends over 14 amino acids. The germline gives CDR1 KGHDR, CDR2 SFDVKD. V shed 7 bases and J shed 6 bases, with 14 bases lying between them.

V and J are TRBV9 and TRBJ2-5; TRBD1 matches at 7 bases. V was pared by 3 bases and J by 2 bases, with 7 bases of the junction left unmatched. CDR1 is SGDLS, CDR2 YYNGEE, per germline. This CDR3 is 15 amino acids long. The CDR3 nucleotides are TGTGCCAGCAGCGCTTTACAGGGGACGCAAGAGACCCAGTACTTC. Protein: CASSALQGTQETQYF.

The genes are TRBV18 and TRBJ1-4; 7 bases agree with TRBD1. The trim removed 4 bases at V and 0 bases at J, leaving 8 bases unmatched. CDR3 length: 17 residues. Looked up from germline, CDR1 is KGHSH and CDR2 is LQKENI. In DNA, the CDR3 is TGTGCCAGCTCACGGGACAGAACTGGGGCAACTAATGAAAAACTGTTTTTT. It is translated as CASSRDRTGATNEKLFF. The whole variable domain, filled in from reference TRBV18 and TRBJ1-4, reads NAGVMQNPRHLVRRRGQEARLRCSPMKGHSHVYWYRQLPEEGLKFMVYLQKENIIDESGMPKERFSAEFPKEGPSILRIQQVVRGDSAAYFCASSRDRTGATNEKLFFGSGTQLSVL.

The CDR3 spells CASRPGTFFTEAFF. The CDR3 region has the DNA TGTGCCAGTAGGCCCGGGACATTTTTCACTGAAGCTTTCTTT. J is TRBJ1-1 and V is TRBV19; D may be TRBD1 (6 bases). This CDR3 is built from 14 residues. V was shortened by 6 bases and J by 4 bases, with 15 bases between the two germline ends. Germline V gene lookup returns CDR1 LNHDA and CDR2 SQIVND (reference sequence).

The V gene is TRBV30, the J gene TRBJ1-3; D gene unclear. Germline V gives CDR1 GTSNPN, CDR2 SVGIG (reference sequence). V was shortened by 2 bases and J by 0 bases, with 11 bases between the two germline ends. This CDR3 spans 15 amino acids. For the CDR3, the DNA is TGTGCCTGGAGTTACGCGAGATCCTCTGGAAACACCATATATTTT. Residues: CAWSYARSSGNTIYF.

J is TRBJ2-5 and V is TRBV5-1; 8 bases are a match to TRBD1. The junction had 4 bases not matched to a gene; V was cut back by 1 base and J by 5 bases. The germline V gene has CDR1 SGHRS and CDR2 YFSETQ. This CDR3 region has 14 residues. CDR3 coding DNA: TGCGCCAGCAGCTTGTCAGGGGGCATGGAGACCCAGTACTTC. The encoded protein is CASSLSGGMETQYF.

The genes are TRBV2 and TRBJ1-2, with a possible D match to TRBD1 (5 bases). Trimming shortened V by 3 bases and J by 4 bases, and 9 bases separated the two germline ends. The CDR3 is 13 residues long. Germline loops: CDR1 SNHLY, CDR2 FYNNEI. CDR3 sequence: CASSEMGPYGYTF. CDR3 DNA: TGTGCCAGCAGTGAGATGGGGCCCTATGGCTACACCTTC.